Listed here is a single T cell receptor beta chain. The antigen remains unidentified. The data are from a study of long-term antiretroviral therapy in people with HIV. Points from the study as a whole: Pre-ART-expanded clones dominated the repertoire at all time points. Collection spanned 2004 to 2017; ART regimens may be less effective than current ones. Missing from the dataset were any data on ART adherence, viral resistance or therapy changes.

In germline, CDR1 is MNHEY, CDR2 SMNVEV (reference sequence). The CDR3 runs 18 residues. The V segment lost 0 bases and the J segment 6 bases; nucleotides outside the gene matches: 14. Researchers report immunoSEQ v3.0 was run at survey level. Generated by immunoSEQ multiplex PCR, the TCRdb table keeps only in-frame clones and is missing some. The sample contains over 20,000 clones, 80% to 85% of which appear only once. The chain employs TRBV27 and TRBJ1-2; TRBD1 matches 9 bases. The sequencing here drew on unsorted PBMCs, taken 0.4 years after starting antiretroviral therapy. The sequence was collected from a man in his fifties or sixties with HIV. The CDR3 sequence: CASSLSGATGTGRHGYTF. DNA for the CDR3: TGTGCCAGCAGTTTATCGGGGGCCACCGGGACAGGGCGGCATGGCTACACCTTC.